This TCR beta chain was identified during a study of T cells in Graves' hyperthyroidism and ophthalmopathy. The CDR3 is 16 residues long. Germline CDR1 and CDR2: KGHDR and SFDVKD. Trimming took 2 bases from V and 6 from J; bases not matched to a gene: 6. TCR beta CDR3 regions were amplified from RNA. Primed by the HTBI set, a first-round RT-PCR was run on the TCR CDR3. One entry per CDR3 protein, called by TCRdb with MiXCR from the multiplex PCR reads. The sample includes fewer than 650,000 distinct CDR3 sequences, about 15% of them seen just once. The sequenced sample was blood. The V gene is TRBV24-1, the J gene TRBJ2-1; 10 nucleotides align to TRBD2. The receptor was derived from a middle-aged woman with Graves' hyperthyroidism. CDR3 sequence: CATSDSTSGIPNEQFF. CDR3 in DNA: TGTGCCACCAGTGATTCCACTAGCGGGATTCCCAATGAGCAGTTCTTC.